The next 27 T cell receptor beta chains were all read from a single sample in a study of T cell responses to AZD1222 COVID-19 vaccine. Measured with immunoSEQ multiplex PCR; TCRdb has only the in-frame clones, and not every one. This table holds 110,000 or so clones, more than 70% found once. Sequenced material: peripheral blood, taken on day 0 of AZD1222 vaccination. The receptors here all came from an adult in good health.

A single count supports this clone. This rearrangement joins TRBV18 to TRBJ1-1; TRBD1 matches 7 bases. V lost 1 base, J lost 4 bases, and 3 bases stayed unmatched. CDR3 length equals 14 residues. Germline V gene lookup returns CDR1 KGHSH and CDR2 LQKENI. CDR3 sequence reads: CASSPQRDSTEAFF. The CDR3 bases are TGTGCCAGCTCACCACAAAGGGACAGCACTGAAGCTTTCTTT. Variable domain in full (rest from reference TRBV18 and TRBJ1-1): NAGVMQNPRHLVRRRGQEARLRCSPMKGHSHVYWYRQLPEEGLKFMVYLQKENIIDESGMPKERFSAEFPKEGPSILRIQQVVRGDSAAYFCASSPQRDSTEAFFGQGTRLTVV.

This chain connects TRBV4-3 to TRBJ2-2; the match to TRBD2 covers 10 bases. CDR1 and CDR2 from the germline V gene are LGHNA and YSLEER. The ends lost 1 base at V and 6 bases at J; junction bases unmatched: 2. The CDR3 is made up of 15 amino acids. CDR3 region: CASSQGTSGAGELFF. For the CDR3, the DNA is TGCGCCAGCAGCCAAGGGACTAGCGGAGCCGGGGAGCTGTTTTTT.

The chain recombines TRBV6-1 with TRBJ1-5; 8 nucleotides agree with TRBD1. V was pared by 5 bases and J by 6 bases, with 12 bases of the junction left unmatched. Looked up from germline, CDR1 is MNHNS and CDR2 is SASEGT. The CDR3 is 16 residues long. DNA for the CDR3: TGTGCCAGCAGTAAAGGGGGACAGGCACGCTTTCAGCCCCAGCATTTT. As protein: CASSKGGQARFQPQHF.

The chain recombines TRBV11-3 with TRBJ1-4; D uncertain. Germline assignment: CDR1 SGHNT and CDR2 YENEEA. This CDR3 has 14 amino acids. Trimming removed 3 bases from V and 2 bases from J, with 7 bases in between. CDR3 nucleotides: TGTGCCAGCAGCTTGAATGACACTAATGAAAAACTGTTTTTT. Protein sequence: CASSLNDTNEKLFF.

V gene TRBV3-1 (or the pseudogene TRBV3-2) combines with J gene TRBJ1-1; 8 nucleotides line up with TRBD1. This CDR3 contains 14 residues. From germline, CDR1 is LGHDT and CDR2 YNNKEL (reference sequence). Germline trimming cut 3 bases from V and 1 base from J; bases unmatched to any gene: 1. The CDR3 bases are TGTGCCAGCAGCCAGCAGGGGGCGAACACTGAAGCTTTCTTT. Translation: CASSQQGANTEAFF.

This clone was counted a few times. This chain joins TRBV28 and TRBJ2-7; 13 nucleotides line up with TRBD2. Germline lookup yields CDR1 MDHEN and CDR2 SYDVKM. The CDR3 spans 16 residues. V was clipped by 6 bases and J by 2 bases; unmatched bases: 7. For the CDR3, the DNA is TGTGCCAGCAGACCGACCGGGACTAGCGGGACCTACGAGCAGTACTTC. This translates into CASRPTGTSGTYEQYF.

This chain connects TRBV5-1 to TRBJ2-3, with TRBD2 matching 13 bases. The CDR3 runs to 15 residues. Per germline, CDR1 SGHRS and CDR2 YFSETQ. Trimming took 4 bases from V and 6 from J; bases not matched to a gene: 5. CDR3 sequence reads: CASSRGTSGKDTQYF. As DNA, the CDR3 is TGCGCCAGCAGCCGAGGGACTAGCGGGAAGGATACGCAGTATTTT.

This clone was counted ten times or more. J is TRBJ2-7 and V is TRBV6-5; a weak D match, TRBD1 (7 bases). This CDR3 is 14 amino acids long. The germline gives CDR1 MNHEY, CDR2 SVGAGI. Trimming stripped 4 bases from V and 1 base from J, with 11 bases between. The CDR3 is CASSFQGGSYEQYF. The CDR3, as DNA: TGTGCCAGCAGTTTCCAGGGGGGATCCTACGAGCAGTACTTC.

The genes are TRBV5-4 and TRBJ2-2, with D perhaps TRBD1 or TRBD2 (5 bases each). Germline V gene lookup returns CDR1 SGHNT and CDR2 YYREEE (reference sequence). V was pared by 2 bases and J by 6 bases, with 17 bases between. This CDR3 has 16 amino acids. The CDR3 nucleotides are TGTGCCAGCAGCTTTAGAGGGGCAAACCTTGCCGGGGAGCTGTTTTTT. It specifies CASSFRGANLAGELFF.

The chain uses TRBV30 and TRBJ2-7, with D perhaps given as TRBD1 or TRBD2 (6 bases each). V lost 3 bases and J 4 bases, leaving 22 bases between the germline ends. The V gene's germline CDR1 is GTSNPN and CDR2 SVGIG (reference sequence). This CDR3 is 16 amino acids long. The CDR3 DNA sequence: TGTGCCTGGAGCCACTTCGGGGGCGTTTTGGTATACGAGCAGTACTTC. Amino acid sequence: CAWSHFGGVLVYEQYF.

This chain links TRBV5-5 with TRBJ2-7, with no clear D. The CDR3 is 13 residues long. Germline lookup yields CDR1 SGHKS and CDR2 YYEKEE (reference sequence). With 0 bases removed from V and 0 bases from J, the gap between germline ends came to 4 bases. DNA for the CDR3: TGTGCCAGCAGCTTGGCAACCTCCTACGAGCAGTACTTC. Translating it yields CASSLATSYEQYF.

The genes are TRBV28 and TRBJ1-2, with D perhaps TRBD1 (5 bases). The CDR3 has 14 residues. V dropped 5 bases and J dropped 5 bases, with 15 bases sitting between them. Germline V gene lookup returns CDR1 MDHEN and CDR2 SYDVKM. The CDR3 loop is CASSLGTRQYGYTF. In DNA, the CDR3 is TGTGCCAGCAGTCTAGGGACGAGGCAGTATGGCTACACCTTC.

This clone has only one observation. The CDR3 spells CASTAGTVNQPQHF. CDR3 nucleotides: TGTGCCAGTACCGCCGGGACAGTCAATCAGCCCCAGCATTTT. The chain has TRBV19 and TRBJ1-5; 7 bases fit TRBD1. The CDR3 loop spans 14 amino acids. Trimming cost V 7 bases and J 3 bases; bases outside gene matches: 6. Germline V gene data show CDR1 as LNHDA and CDR2 as SQIVND (reference sequence).

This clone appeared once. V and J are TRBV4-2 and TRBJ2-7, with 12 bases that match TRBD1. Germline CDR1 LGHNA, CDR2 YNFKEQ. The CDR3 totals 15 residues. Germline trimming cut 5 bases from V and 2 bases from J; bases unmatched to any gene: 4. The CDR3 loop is CASSSRDRGPYEQYF. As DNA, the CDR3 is TGTGCCAGCAGCTCCCGGGACAGGGGGCCCTACGAGCAGTACTTC.

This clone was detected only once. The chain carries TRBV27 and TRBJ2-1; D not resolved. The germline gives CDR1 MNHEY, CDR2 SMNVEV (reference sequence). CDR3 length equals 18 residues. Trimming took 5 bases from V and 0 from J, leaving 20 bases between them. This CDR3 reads CASSRVVEFASSYNEQFF. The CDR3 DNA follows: TGTGCCAGCAGTAGAGTGGTAGAATTCGCAAGCTCCTACAATGAGCAGTTCTTC.

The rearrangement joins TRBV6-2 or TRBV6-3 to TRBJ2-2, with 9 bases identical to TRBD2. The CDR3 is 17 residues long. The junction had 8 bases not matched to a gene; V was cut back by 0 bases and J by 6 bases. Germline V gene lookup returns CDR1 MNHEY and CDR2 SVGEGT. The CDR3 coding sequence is TGTGCCAGCAGTTACTCGATCGGTTGGACTAGCGCCGGGGAGCTGTTTTTT. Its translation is CASSYSIGWTSAGELFF.

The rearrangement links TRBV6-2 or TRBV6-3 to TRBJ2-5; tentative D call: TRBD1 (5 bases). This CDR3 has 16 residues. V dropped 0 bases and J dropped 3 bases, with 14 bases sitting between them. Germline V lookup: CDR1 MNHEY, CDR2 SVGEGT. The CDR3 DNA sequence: TGTGCCAGCAGTTACTCAGGGGCCCTAGGCGAAGAGACCCAGTACTTC. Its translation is CASSYSGALGEETQYF.

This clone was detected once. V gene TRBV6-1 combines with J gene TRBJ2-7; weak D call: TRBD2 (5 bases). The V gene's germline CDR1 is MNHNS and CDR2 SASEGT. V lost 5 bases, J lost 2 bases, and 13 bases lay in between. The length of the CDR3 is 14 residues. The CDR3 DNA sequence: TGTGCCAGCAGTACCAGTCGGGGTACCTACGAGCAGTACTTC. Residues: CASSTSRGTYEQYF.

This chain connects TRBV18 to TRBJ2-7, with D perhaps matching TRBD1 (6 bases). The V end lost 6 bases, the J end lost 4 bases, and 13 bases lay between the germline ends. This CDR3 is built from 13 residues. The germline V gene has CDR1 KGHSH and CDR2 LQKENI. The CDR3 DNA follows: TGTGCCAGCTCCCCCGGACAGATTTACGAGCAGTACTTC. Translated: CASSPGQIYEQYF. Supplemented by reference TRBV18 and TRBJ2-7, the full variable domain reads NAGVMQNPRHLVRRRGQEARLRCSPMKGHSHVYWYRQLPEEGLKFMVYLQKENIIDESGMPKERFSAEFPKEGPSILRIQQVVRGDSAAYFCASSPGQIYEQYFGPGTRLTVT.

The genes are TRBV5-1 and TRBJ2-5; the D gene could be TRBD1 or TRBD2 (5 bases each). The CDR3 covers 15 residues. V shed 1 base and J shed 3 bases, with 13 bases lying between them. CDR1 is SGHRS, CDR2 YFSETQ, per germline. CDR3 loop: CASSLIGEGKETQYF. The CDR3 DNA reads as TGCGCCAGCAGCTTGATCGGCGAGGGGAAAGAGACCCAGTACTTC.

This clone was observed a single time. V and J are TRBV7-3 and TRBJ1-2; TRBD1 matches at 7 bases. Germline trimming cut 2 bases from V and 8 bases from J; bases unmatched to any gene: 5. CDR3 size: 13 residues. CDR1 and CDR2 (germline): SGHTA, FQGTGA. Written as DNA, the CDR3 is TGTGCCAGCAGCTTAGGCCAGGGGGAGGGCTACACCTTC. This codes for CASSLGQGEGYTF.

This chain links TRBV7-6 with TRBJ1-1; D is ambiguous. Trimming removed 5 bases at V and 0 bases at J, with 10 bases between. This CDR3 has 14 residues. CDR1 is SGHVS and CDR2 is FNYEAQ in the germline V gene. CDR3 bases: TGTGCCAGCAGCGCAGGAATTATGAACACTGAAGCTTTCTTT. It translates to CASSAGIMNTEAFF. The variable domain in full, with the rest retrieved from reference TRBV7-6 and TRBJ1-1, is GAGVSQSPRYKVTKRGQDVALRCDPISGHVSLYWYRQALGQGPEFLTYFNYEAQQDKSGLPNDRFSAERPEGSISTLTIQRTEQRDSAMYRCASSAGIMNTEAFFGQGTRLTVV.

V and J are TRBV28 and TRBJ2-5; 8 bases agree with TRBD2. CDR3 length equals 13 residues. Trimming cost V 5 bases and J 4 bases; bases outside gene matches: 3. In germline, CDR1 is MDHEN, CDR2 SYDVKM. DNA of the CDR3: TGTGCCAGCAGTCCCGGGGGGGTAGAGACCCAGTACTTC. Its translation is CASSPGGVETQYF.

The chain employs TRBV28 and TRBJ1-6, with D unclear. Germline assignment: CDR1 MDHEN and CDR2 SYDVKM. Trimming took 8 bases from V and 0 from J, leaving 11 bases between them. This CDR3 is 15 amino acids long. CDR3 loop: CASHSESSYNSPLHF. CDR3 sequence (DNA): TGTGCCAGCCATTCCGAGAGCTCCTATAATTCACCCCTCCACTTT.

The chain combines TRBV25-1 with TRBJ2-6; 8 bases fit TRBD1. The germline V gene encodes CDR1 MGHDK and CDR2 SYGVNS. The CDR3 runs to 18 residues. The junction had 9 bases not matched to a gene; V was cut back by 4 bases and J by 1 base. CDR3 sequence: CASSVTGGFVSGANVLTF. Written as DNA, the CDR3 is TGTGCCAGCAGTGTAACAGGGGGGTTTGTTTCTGGGGCCAACGTCCTGACTTTC.

CDR3 region: CATSRDRGQETQYF. The CDR3 nucleotides are TGTGCCACCAGCAGAGATCGGGGCCAAGAGACCCAGTACTTC. V gene TRBV15 combines with J gene TRBJ2-5; perhaps TRBD2 as D (5 bases). V dropped 0 bases and J dropped 1 base, with 6 bases sitting between them. Germline V gene sequence: CDR1 LNHNV, CDR2 YYDKDF (reference sequence). The CDR3 consists of 14 residues.

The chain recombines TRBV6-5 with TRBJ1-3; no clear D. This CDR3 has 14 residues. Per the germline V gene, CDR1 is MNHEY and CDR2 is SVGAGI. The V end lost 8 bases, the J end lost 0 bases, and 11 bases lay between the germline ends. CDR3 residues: CASSGPNSGNTIYF. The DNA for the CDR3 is TGTGCCAGCTCAGGACCGAACTCTGGAAACACCATATATTTT.